The rows below give T cell receptor beta chains drawn from one sample of a study of OX40 agonist ivuxolimab in advanced cancers. TCRdb keeps only in-frame clones here, not all; method: immunoSEQ multiplex PCR. This table holds some 86,000 clones, 87% found once. The sequenced sample was CD4+ or CD8+ T cells sorted from blood, obtained in a trial of the OX40 agonist ivuxolimab. These receptors originate from an adult with an advanced solid tumor such as melanoma, head and neck, liver or kidney cancer. Each CDR3 is given with its conserved first and last residue.

cdr3_length	j_call	v_call	cdr3_aa
16	TRBJ2-7	TRBV4-1	CASSQRAGTGSYEQYF
14	TRBJ1-5	TRBV2	CASSFGGSNQPQHF
15	TRBJ1-4	TRBV6-1	CASSDLGTTNEKLFF
13	TRBJ1-5	TRBV30	CAWGTQGSQPQHF
13	TRBJ1-5	TRBV2	CASSEQGAQPQHF
17	TRBJ1-2	TRBV15	CATSREGGTIRGYGYTF
14	TRBJ2-4	TRBV29-1	CSAAGTGNRGIQYF
15	TRBJ2-7	TRBV5-5	CASSLVGTGVYEQYF
14	TRBJ1-6	TRBV6-5	CASTRATGDSPLHF
16	TRBJ2-2	TRBV6-1	CASSERGGANTGELFF
15	TRBJ1-4	TRBV5-6	CASSGIATANEKLFF
16	TRBJ2-5	TRBV5-1	CASSLGSGRGQETQYF
19	TRBJ1-5	TRBV4-1	CASSQPPLGPGYSNQPQHF
11	TRBJ2-1	TRBV2	CASSVSGGQFF
15	TRBJ2-4	TRBV2	CASSELGQGRNIQYF
18	TRBJ2-5	TRBV4-1	CASSQGTSGSLDRETQYF
16	TRBJ2-3	TRBV7-3	CASSFTPGGAVDTQYF
16	TRBJ1-2	TRBV5-1	CASSLGGTGPAYGYTF
12	TRBJ1-6	TRBV14	CASSHPASPLHF
13	TRBJ2-2	TRBV2	CASSSWETGELFF
19	TRBJ2-2	TRBV27	CASSFKGTGGSLNTGELFF
13	TRBJ2-7	TRBV5-5	CASSLRQVSEQYF
15	TRBJ1-2	TRBV5-4	CASSLGTGANYGYTF
14	TRBJ2-1	TRBV5-5	CASSLDRGFNEQFF
15	TRBJ2-1	TRBV7-9	CASSISDRVYNEQFF
13	TRBJ2-3	TRBV7-2	CASTLAGVDTQYF
15	TRBJ2-1	TRBV19	CASSTSDSSYNEQFF
14	TRBJ1-1	TRBV10-1	CASADWVMNTEAFF
14	TRBJ1-1	TRBV27	CASSFWNSNTEAFF
13	TRBJ1-2	TRBV5-6	CASTRTENYGYTF
15	TRBJ2-3	TRBV7-2	CASSLVFSGGDTQYF
11	TRBJ2-7	TRBV6-5	CASTNGLEQYF
18	TRBJ2-1	TRBV5-1	CASSLDPPPIGVYNEQFF
15	TRBJ1-6	TRBV27	CASSWTLGRDSPLHF
14	TRBJ2-7	TRBV19	CASSPGRRYYEQYF
13	TRBJ2-5	TRBV7-8	CASSLGLGETQYF
16	TRBJ2-2	TRBV18	CASSPRLALDTGELFF